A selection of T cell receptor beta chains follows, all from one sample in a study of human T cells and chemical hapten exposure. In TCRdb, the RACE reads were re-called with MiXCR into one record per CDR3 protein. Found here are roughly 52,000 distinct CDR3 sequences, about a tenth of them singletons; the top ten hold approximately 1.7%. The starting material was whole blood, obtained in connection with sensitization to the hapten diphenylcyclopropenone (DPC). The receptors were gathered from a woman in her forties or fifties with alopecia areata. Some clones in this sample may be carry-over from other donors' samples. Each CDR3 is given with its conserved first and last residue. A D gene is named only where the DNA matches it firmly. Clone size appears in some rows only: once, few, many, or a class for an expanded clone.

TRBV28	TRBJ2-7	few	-	CASNHNYEQYF	TGTGCCAGCAACCACAACTACGAGCAGTACTTC
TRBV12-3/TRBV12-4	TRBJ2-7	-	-	CASSEEGTTGYEQYF	TGTGCCAGCAGCGAAGAAGGCACCACGGGGTACGAGCAGTACTTC
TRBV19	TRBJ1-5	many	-	CASNEGPQPQHF	TGTGCCAGTAATGAGGGCCCGCAGCCCCAGCATTTT
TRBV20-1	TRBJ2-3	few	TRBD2	CSARLGLAGRGDTQYF	TGCAGTGCTAGACTGGGACTAGCGGGAAGGGGAGATACGCAGTATTTT
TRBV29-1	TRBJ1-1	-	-	CSVDSGVSTEAFF	TGCAGCGTTGATTCCGGAGTAAGCACTGAAGCTTTCTTT
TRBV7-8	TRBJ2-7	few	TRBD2	CASSSASGSSYEQYF	TGTGCCAGCAGCTCGGCGAGCGGGAGTAGTTACGAGCAGTACTTC
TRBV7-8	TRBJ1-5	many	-	CASSFDSNQPQHF	TGTGCCAGCAGCTTTGACAGCAATCAGCCCCAGCATTTT
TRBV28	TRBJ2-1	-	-	CASTPPGYNEQFF	TGTGCCAGCACCCCCCCGGGGTACAATGAGCAGTTCTTC
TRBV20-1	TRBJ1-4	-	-	CSAYGGTTNEKLFF	TGCAGTGCCTACGGTGGGACAACTAATGAAAAACTGTTTTTT
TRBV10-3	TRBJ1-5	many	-	CAISDGPNQPQHF	TGTGCCATCAGTGATGGGCCGAACCAGCCCCAGCATTTT
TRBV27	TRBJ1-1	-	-	CASSLSATMNTEAFF	TGTGCCAGCAGTTTGTCAGCTACTATGAACACTGAAGCTTTCTTT
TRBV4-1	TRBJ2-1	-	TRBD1	CASSGRQGAYNEQFF	TGCGCCAGCAGCGGCAGACAGGGGGCCTACAATGAGCAGTTCTTC
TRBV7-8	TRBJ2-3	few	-	CASSPGSRTGTDTQYF	TGTGCCAGCAGTCCCGGGTCAAGAACAGGCACAGATACGCAGTATTTT
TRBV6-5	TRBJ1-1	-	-	CASSYSQMNTEAFF	TGTGCCAGCAGTTACTCGCAGATGAACACTGAAGCTTTCTTT
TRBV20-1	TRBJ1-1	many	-	CSAREQGGTEAFF	TGCAGTGCTAGAGAACAGGGAGGCACTGAAGCTTTCTTT
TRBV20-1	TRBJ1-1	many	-	CSASYTEAFF	TGCAGTGCTAGCTACACTGAAGCTTTCTTT
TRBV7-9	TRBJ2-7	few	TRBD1	CASSFGQGPVDEQYF	TGTGCCAGCAGCTTTGGACAGGGACCGGTCGACGAGCAGTACTTC
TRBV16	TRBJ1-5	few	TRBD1	CASSQSFTGASNQPQHF	TGTGCCAGCAGCCAATCCTTCACAGGGGCTAGCAATCAGCCCCAGCATTTT
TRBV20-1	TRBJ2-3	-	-	CSAPRGGSSTDTQYF	TGCAGTGCACCGCGAGGAGGGTCGAGCACAGATACGCAGTATTTT
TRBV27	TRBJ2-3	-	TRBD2	CASSSRWVAGEDTQYF	TGTGCCAGCAGTTCCCGGTGGGTAGCGGGAGAAGATACGCAGTATTTT
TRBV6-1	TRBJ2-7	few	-	CASSAQPSYEQYF	TGTGCCAGCAGTGCACAGCCCTCCTACGAGCAGTACTTC
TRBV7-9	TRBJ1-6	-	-	CASSSPNFGALHF	TGTGCCAGCAGCTCCCCAAATTTTGGGGCCCTCCACTTT
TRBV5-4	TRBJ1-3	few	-	CASSTPASGNTIYF	TGTGCCAGCAGCACCCCGGCCTCTGGAAACACCATATATTTT
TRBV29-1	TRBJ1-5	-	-	CSVGQGNQPQHF	TGCAGCGTTGGGCAGGGCAATCAGCCCCAGCATTTT
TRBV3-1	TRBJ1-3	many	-	CASSQGRSGNTIYF	TGTGCCAGCAGCCAAGGACGATCTGGAAACACCATATATTTT
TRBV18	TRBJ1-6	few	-	CASSPPGTSNSPLHF	TGTGCCAGCTCACCGCCCGGGACAAGTAATTCACCCCTCCACTTT
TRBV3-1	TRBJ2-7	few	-	CASSHTGTGEQYF	TGTGCCAGCAGCCATACAGGGACGGGCGAGCAGTACTTC
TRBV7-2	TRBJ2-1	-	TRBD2	CASNRLAGVSYNERFF	TGTGCCAGCAACCGACTAGCGGGGGTCTCCTACAATGAGCGGTTCTTC
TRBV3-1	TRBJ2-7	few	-	CASSLSGEYEQYF	TGTGCCAGCAGCCTAAGCGGTGAATACGAGCAGTACTTC
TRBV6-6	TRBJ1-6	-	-	CASSYLTPSYNSPLHF	TGTGCCAGCAGTTACCTCACCCCCTCCTATAATTCACCCCTCCACTTT
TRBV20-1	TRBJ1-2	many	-	CSASCPDGYGYTF	TGCAGTGCTTCTTGTCCCGACGGCTATGGCTACACCTTC
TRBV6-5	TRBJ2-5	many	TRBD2	CASRAGLAGGEETQYF	TGTGCCAGCAGGGCAGGACTAGCGGGAGGCGAAGAGACCCAGTACTTC
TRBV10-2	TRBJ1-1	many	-	CASIGLPAPEAFF	TGCGCCAGCATCGGTCTGCCTGCCCCTGAAGCTTTCTTT
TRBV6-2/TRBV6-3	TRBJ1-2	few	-	CASSYPAAFDGYTF	TGTGCCAGCAGTTACCCTGCCGCATTCGATGGCTACACCTTC
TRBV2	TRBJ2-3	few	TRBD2	CASSDLAGLRLATDTQYF	TGTGCCAGCAGTGATCTAGCGGGATTACGACTAGCCACAGATACGCAGTATTTT
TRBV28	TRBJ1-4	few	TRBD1	CASSLTGGNEKLFF	TGTGCCAGCAGTCTGACAGGGGGCAATGAAAAACTGTTTTTT
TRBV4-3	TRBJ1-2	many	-	CASSPADGQNYGYTF	TGCGCCAGCAGCCCGGCTGACGGACAGAACTATGGCTACACCTTC
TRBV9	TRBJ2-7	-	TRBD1	CASSVGTGALYEQYF	TGTGCCAGCAGCGTAGGAACAGGGGCGCTCTACGAGCAGTACTTC
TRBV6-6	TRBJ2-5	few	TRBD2	CASSHRSLAGASGGETQYF	TGTGCCAGCAGCCACCGGTCGCTAGCGGGAGCCTCAGGGGGAGAGACCCAGTACTTC
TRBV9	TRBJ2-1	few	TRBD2	CASSAGLAIHNEQFF	TGTGCCAGCAGCGCGGGACTAGCAATTCACAATGAGCAGTTCTTC
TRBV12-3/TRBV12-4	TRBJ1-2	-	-	CASSQDRRLGYTF	TGTGCCAGCAGTCAAGACAGGAGACTCGGCTACACCTTC
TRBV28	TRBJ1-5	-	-	CASSSNGAGQPQHF	TGTGCCAGCAGTTCAAACGGGGCGGGTCAGCCCCAGCATTTT
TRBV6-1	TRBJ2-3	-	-	CASSREIRTDTQYF	TGTGCCAGCAGCCGGGAGATCAGGACAGATACGCAGTATTTT
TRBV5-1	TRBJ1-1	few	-	CASSLDRARYTEAFF	TGCGCCAGCAGCTTGGACAGGGCCAGATACACTGAAGCTTTCTTT
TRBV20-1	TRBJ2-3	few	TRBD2	CSAHSGRGADTQYF	TGCAGTGCCCACAGCGGGAGGGGCGCAGATACGCAGTATTTT
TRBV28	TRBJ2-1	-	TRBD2	CASSSGGRQREQFF	TGTGCCAGCAGTAGCGGGGGGAGGCAGAGGGAGCAGTTCTTC
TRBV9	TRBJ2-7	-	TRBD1	CASSVGGQGNEQYF	TGTGCCAGCAGCGTAGGCGGACAGGGAAACGAGCAGTACTTC
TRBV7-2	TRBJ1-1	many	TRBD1	CASSSTRAGGNTEAFF	TGTGCCAGCAGCTCTACTAGAGCAGGGGGAAACACTGAAGCTTTCTTT
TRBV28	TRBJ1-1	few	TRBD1	CASFRGQVGTEAFF	TGTGCCAGCTTCCGGGGACAGGTTGGCACTGAAGCTTTCTTT
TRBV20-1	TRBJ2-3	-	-	CSAPSGLSTDTQYF	TGCAGTGCTCCAAGCGGATTGAGCACAGATACGCAGTATTTT
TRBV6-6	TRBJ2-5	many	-	CASLARPHQTQYF	TGTGCCAGCCTAGCCCGACCCCATCAGACCCAGTACTTC
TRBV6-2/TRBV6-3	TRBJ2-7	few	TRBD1	CASSKQTNARDSLCF	TGTGCCAGCAGCAAACAAACCAACGCTCGGGACAGCCTCTGCTTC
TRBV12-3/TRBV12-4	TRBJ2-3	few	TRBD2	CASSSTSGNTDTQYF	TGTGCCAGCAGTTCCACTAGCGGTAACACAGATACGCAGTATTTT
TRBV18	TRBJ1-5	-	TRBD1	CASSAGQVSNQPQHF	TGTGCCAGCTCGGCGGGACAGGTTAGCAATCAGCCCCAGCATTTT
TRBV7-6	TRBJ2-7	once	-	CASSLDGRGAIGEQYF	TGTGCCAGCAGCTTAGATGGCCGAGGCGCTATAGGCGAGCAGTACTTC